This TCR beta chain derives from a study of control samples from healthy donors and cancer patients. The repertoire was sequenced with immunoSEQ multiplex PCR; TCRdb's copy has only in-frame clones and lacks some. There are approximately 150,000 clones in the sample; roughly 90% occur only once, and 0.65% to 0.75% lies in the top ten. The source is a woman in her twenties or thirties in good health. Sequencing was performed on blood.

In DNA form, the CDR3 reads TGTGCCAGCAGCCCAGGCACTGAAGCTTTCTTT. It translates to CASSPGTEAFF. V and J are TRBV7-8 and TRBJ1-1; no firm D call. This CDR3 is built from 11 residues. Trimming took 5 bases from V and 4 from J, leaving 5 bases between them. CDR1 SGHVS and CDR2 FQNEAQ come from the germline V gene. Full variable domain (outside the CDR3, taken from reference TRBV7-8 and TRBJ1-1): GAGVSQSPRYKVAKRGQDVALRCDPISGHVSLFWYQQALGQGPEFLTYFQNEAQLDKSGLPSDRFFAERPEGSVSTLKIQRTQQEDSAVYLCASSPGTEAFFGQGTRLTVV.